This T cell receptor (beta chain) came from a study of CD8+ T cells in alopecia areata. Findings and caveats of the study: The study found TCR sharing across patients less clear than in mice, possibly for HLA reasons. Scalp repertoires also include resident alphabeta T cells from normal skin.

Samples from alopecia areata patients were lesional scalp punch biopsies and peripheral blood. Both CD4+ and CD8+ T cells were separated by sorting PBMCs. The count of this clone is one. The antigen remains undetermined. cDNA reverse transcribed from extracted RNA served as the sequencing template. TCRdb keeps only in-frame clones here, not all; method: immunoSEQ multiplex PCR. The sample lists 25,000 to 40,000 clones; around three quarters were seen once. Germline CDR1 is SQVTM and CDR2 is ANQGSEA. The CDR3 totals 15 residues. With V trimmed by 7 bases and J by 5 bases, 17 bases remained unmatched. This sequence joins TRBV29-1 and TRBJ2-7; 7 bases map to TRBD2. The TCR was taken from a human donor with alopecia areata. The sequenced sample consisted of NKG2D-low CD8+ T cells sorted from blood. The CDR3 region has the DNA TGCAGCGCTGCTCCCGACGCGGGAGTCGTGAACGAGCAGTACTTC. Its protein product is CSAAPDAGVVNEQYF.